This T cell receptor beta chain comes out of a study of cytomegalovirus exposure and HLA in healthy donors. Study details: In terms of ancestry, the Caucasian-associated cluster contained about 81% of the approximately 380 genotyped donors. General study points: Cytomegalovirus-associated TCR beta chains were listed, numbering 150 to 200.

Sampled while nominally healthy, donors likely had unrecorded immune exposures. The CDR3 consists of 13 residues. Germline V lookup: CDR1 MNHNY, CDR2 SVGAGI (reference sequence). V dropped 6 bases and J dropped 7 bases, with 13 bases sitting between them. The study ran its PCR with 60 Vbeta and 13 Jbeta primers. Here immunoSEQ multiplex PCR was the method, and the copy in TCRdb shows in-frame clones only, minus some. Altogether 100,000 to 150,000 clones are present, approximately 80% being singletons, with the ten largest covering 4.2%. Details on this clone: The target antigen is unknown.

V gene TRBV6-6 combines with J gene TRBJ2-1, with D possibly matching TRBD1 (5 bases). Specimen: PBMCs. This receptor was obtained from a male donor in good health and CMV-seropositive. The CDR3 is CASRGGGANEQFF. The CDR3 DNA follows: TGTGCCAGCAGGGGCGGTGGGGCAAATGAGCAGTTCTTC.